What follows are 2 T cell receptor beta chains derived from one specimen sequenced in a study of beta chain features in type 1 diabetes. The study reverse transcribed the entire isolated RNA, so it sequenced expressed TCRB transcripts. Sequenced by immunoSEQ multiplex PCR; TCRdb stores in-frame clones only, minus some. The table shows fewer than 250,000 clones, with 68% occurring only once. The sequenced sample consisted of naive CD4+ T cells from blood. Receptors were obtained from a man aged 30 to 45 in good health.

Comments on this clone: Other DNA sequences in the sample encode the same CDR3. Here the CDR3 DNA reads TGTGCCATCAGTTCCACAGATACGCAGTATTTT. This codes for CAISSTDTQYF. This chain joins TRBV10-3 and TRBJ2-3; no firm D call. V was clipped by 5 bases and J by 2 bases, with 2 bases between them. Germline V CDR1 and CDR2: ENHRY, SYGVKD. This CDR3 spans 11 amino acids.

The rearrangement uses TRBV5-1 and TRBJ2-2, with D uncertain. Germline V gives CDR1 SGHRS, CDR2 YFSETQ. Trimming took off 2 bases at V and 4 bases at J, with 6 bases between the two ends. The CDR3 spans 13 residues. CDR3 DNA sequence: TGCGCCAGCAGCTTCTTAGGCACCGGGGAGCTGTTTTTT. This gives the protein CASSFLGTGELFF.